These 9 T cell receptor beta chains share one sample of origin, sequenced in a study of blood T cells in healthy people across ages. Through a sample-barcoded 5' primer and a J-beta primer mix, a second PCR was run for roughly 6 to 11 cycles. TCRdb independently ran MiXCR on the 5' RACE reads; one entry per CDR3 protein. The sample lists around 990,000 distinct CDR3 sequences; 25% were seen once. A further study also used this sample, focusing on T cells of mothers and their children.

The sequenced material came from blood. These receptors were obtained from a girl under 10 years old in good health.

The chain carries TRBV29-1 and TRBJ2-1; D perhaps matches TRBD2 (5 bases). Germline-derived CDR1 and CDR2 are SQVTM and ANQGSEA. The CDR3 has 15 amino acids. Trimming left V 7 bases short and J 0 bases short, with 16 bases between. This chain's CDR3 is CSGGGGTSSYNEQFF. The DNA of the CDR3 is TGCAGCGGTGGTGGAGGAACAAGCTCCTACAATGAGCAGTTCTTC.

The V call is TRBV7-9, the J call TRBJ1-2; D ambiguous. Germline V lookup: CDR1 SEHNR, CDR2 FQNEAQ (reference sequence). V was pared by 1 base and J by 6 bases, with 12 bases between. CDR3 length equals 14 residues. CDR3 in amino acids: CASSLGHPRDGYTF. The CDR3, as DNA: TGTGCCAGCAGCTTAGGACACCCAAGGGATGGCTACACCTTC.

This chain links TRBV12-3 or TRBV12-4 with TRBJ2-7; a possible D gene is TRBD1 (6 bases). The CDR3 has 14 amino acids. V dropped 6 bases and J dropped 3 bases, with 15 bases sitting between them. CDR3 sequence (DNA): TGTGCCAGCAGCAGAGGACAGTCCAACTACGAGCAGTACTTC. It is translated as CASSRGQSNYEQYF.

This clonotype was seen only once. The rearrangement uses TRBV27 and TRBJ2-1; no definite D call. The CDR3 runs 12 residues. The germline CDR1 and CDR2 sequences are MNHEY and SMNVEV (reference sequence). V was trimmed by 10 bases and J by 3 bases, leaving 10 bases between them. CDR3 sequence reads: CATLSNYNEQFF. The CDR3 DNA is TGTGCCACCCTTAGTAACTACAATGAGCAGTTCTTC.

This clonotype was counted a few times. The chain links TRBV7-9 to TRBJ2-3, with TRBD2 identical over 13 bases. Looked up from germline, CDR1 is SEHNR and CDR2 is FQNEAQ (reference sequence). The CDR3 runs to 16 residues. V shed 7 bases, J shed 1 base, and the junction held 5 bases outside the gene matches. The CDR3 reads CASTLGTSGGTDTQYF. DNA of the CDR3: TGTGCCAGCACCCTCGGGACTAGCGGGGGCACAGATACGCAGTATTTT. The full variable domain, its missing parts supplied by reference TRBV7-9 and TRBJ2-3, is DTGVSQNPRHKITKRGQNVTFRCDPISEHNRLYWYRQTLGQGPEFLTYFQNEAQLEKSRLLSDRFSAERPKGSFSTLEIQRTEQGDSAMYLCASTLGTSGGTDTQYFGPGTRLTVL.

V gene TRBV29-1 combines with J gene TRBJ1-3; D is unresolved. CDR1 and CDR2 (germline): SQVTM, ANQGSEA. The ends were cut back, 4 bases at V and 4 bases at J, with 11 bases in the middle. The CDR3 consists of 13 residues. The CDR3 DNA is TGCAGCGTTGTTGGCATAGACGGAAACACCATATATTTT. It specifies CSVVGIDGNTIYF.

The chain couples TRBV12-3 or TRBV12-4 to TRBJ2-5; 10 bases map to TRBD2. The V and J ends lost 5 bases and 4 bases, in that order; junction bases with no gene match: 10. CDR3 length equals 16 residues. The CDR3 loop reads CASSTTSGEGRETQYF. Written as DNA, the CDR3 is TGTGCCAGCAGTACCACTAGCGGGGAAGGACGAGAGACCCAGTACTTC.

The chain uses TRBV29-1 and TRBJ1-2; 7 nucleotides line up with TRBD1. The J segment lost 3 bases and the V segment lost 4 bases, leaving 8 bases of the junction unmatched. The CDR3 has 14 amino acids. CDR1 is SQVTM and CDR2 is ANQGSEA in the germline V gene. CDR3 sequence: CSVGLAGQYYGYTF. Written as DNA, the CDR3 is TGCAGCGTTGGGTTAGCGGGACAGTACTATGGCTACACCTTC.

V and J are TRBV5-1 and TRBJ2-1; TRBD2 is a possible D gene (6 bases). This CDR3 has 14 amino acids. CDR1 and CDR2 from the germline V gene are SGHRS and YFSETQ. V was clipped by 0 bases and J by 4 bases, with 8 bases between them. The CDR3 region is CASSLAGEYNEQFF. CDR3 DNA sequence: TGCGCCAGCAGCTTGGCGGGGGAATACAATGAGCAGTTCTTC.